This T cell receptor (beta chain) was profiled in a study of regulatory T cells in long-lasting Graves disease. Stated time point: persistent/refractory GD, antithyroid drugs over 5 years with positive TRAb. PBMC-derived RNA was used for the TCR library. The collection involved drawing 8 to 9 milliliters of peripheral blood into EDTA tubes. V dropped 9 bases and J dropped 3 bases, with 10 bases sitting between them. This CDR3 is built from 12 residues. Per the germline V gene, CDR1 is KGHDR and CDR2 is SFDVKD. Libraries of TCR beta came from iRepertoire HTBI primers plus Arm-PCR of CDR3 regions. TCRdb analysed the multiplex PCR reads with MiXCR anew, one entry per CDR3 protein. Of approximately 400,000 distinct CDR3 sequences detected, roughly 20% appear once; the ten largest clones hold about 20%.

This sequence was found in a female donor with Graves disease. The sample was peripheral blood mononuclear cells (PBMCs), taken when the disease was refractory, from a patient treated with antithyroid drugs. This chain connects TRBV24-1 to TRBJ1-1; D unresolved. The CDR3 here is CATPGKDTEAFF. CDR3 sequence (DNA): TGTGCCACCCCGGGCAAGGACACTGAAGCTTTCTTT.